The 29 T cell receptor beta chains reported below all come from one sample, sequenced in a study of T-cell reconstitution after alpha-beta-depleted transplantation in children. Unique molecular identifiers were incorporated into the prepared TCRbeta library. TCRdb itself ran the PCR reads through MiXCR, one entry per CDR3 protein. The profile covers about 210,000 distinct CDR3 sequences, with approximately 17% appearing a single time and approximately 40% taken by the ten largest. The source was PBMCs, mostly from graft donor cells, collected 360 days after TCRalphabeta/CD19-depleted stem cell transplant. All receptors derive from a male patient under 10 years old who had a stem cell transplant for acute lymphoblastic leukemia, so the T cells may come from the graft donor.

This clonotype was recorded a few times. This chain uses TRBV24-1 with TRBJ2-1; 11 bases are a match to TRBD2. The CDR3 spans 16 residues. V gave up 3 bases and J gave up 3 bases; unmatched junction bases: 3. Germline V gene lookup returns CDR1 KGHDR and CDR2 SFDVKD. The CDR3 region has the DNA TGTGCCACCAGTGATAGTAGCGGGGGGGGCTACAATGAGCAGTTCTTC. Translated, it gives CATSDSSGGGYNEQFF.

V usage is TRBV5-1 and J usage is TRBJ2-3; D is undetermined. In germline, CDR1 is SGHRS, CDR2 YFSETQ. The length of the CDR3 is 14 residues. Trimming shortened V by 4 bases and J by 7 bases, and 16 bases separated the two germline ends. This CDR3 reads CASSMGMAQYTQYF. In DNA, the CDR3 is TGCGCCAGCAGCATGGGAATGGCCCAATATACGCAGTATTTT.

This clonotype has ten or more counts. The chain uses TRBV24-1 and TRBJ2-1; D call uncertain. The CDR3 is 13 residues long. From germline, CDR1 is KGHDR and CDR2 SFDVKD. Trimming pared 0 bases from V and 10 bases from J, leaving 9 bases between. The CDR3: CATSDLNAREQFF. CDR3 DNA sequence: TGTGCCACCAGTGATTTGAATGCGAGAGAGCAGTTCTTC.

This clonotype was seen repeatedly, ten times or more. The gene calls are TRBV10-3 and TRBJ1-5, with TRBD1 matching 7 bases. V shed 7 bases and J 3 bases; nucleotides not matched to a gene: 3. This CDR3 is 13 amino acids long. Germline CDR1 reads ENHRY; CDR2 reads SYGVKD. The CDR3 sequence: CAITDRDNQPQHF. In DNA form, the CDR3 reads TGTGCCATCACCGACAGGGACAATCAGCCCCAGCATTTT.

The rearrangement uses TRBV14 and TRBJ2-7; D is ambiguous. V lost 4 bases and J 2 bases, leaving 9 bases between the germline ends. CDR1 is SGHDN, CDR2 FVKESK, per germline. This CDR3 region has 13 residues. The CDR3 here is CASSRAPTYEQYF. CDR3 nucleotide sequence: TGTGCCAGCAGCCGGGCACCCACCTACGAGCAGTACTTC.

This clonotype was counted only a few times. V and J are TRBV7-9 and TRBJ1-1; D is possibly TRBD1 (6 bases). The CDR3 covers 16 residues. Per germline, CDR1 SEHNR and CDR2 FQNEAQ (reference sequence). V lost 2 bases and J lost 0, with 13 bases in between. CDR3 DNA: TGTGCCAGCAGCTTAACCCAGGGGATATTGAACACTGAAGCTTTCTTT. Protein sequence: CASSLTQGILNTEAFF.

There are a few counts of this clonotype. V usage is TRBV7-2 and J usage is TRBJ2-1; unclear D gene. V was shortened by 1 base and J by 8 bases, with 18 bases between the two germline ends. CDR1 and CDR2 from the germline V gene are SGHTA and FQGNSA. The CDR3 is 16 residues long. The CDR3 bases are TGTGCCAGCAGCTTAGACGGTGACGGGTATATCGATGAGCAGTTCTTC. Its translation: CASSLDGDGYIDEQFF.

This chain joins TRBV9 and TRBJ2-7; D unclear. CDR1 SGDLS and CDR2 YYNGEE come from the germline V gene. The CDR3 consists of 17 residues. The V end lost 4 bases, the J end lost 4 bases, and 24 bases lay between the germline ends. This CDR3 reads CASSPGPPSLIPYEQYF. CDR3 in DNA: TGTGCCAGCAGCCCCGGTCCCCCCAGTCTAATACCATACGAGCAGTACTTC.

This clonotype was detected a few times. The CDR3 nucleotides are TGCAGTGCTAGAGATAGATTGGTTAACGAGCAGTACTTC. The encoded protein is CSARDRLVNEQYF. The chain links TRBV20-1 to TRBJ2-7, with no clear D. The CDR3 runs 13 residues. The germline V gene has CDR1 DFQATT and CDR2 SNEGSKA (reference sequence). The germline V and J ends were trimmed by 0 bases and 5 bases, with 11 bases remaining between them.

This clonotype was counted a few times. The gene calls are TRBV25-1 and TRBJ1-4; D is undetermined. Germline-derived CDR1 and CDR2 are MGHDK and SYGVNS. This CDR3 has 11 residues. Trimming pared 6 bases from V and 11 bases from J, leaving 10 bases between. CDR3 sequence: CASRAPGKLFF. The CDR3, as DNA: TGTGCCAGCAGGGCCCCCGGGAAACTGTTTTTT. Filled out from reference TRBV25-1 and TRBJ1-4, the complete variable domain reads EADIYQTPRYLVIGTGKKITLECSQTMGHDKMYWYQQDPGMELHLIHYSYGVNSTEKGDLSSESTVSRIRTEHFPLTLESARPSHTSQYLCASRAPGKLFFGSGTQLSVL.

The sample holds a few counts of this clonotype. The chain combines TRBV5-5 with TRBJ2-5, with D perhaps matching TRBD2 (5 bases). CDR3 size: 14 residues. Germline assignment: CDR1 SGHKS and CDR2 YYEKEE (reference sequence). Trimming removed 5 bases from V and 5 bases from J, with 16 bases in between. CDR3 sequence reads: CASRYLGEGETQYF. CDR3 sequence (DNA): TGTGCCAGCAGGTACCTGGGAGAAGGGGAGACCCAGTACTTC.

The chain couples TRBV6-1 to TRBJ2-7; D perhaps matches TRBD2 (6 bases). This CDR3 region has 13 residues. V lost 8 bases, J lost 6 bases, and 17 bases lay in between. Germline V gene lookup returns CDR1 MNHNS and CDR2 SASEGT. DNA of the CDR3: TGTGCCAGCCGGACGGAGGGGACTGTCGAGCAGTACTTC. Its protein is CASRTEGTVEQYF.

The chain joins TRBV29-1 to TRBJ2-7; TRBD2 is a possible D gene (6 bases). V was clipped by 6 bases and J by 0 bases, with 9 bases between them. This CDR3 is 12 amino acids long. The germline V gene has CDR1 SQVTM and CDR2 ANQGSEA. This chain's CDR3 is CSVGGTSYEQYF. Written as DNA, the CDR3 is TGCAGCGTGGGAGGCACCTCCTACGAGCAGTACTTC.

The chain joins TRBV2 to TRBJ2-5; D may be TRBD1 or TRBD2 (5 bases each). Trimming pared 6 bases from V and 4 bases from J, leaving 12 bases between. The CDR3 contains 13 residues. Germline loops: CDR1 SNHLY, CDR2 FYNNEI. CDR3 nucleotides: TGTGCCAGCAGGCCTAGAGGGGCAGAGACCCAGTACTTC. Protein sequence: CASRPRGAETQYF. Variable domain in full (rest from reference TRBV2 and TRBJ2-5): EPEVTQTPSHQVTQMGQEVILRCVPISNHLYFYWYRQILGQKVEFLVSFYNNEISEKSEIFDDQFSVERPDGSNFTLKIRSTKLEDSAMYFCASRPRGAETQYFGPGTRLLVL.

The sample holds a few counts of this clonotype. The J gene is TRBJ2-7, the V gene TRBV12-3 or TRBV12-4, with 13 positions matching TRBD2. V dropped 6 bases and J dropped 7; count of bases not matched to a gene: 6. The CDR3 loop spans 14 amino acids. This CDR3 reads CASRTSGGMREQYF. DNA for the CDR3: TGTGCCAGCAGGACTAGCGGGGGGATGAGGGAGCAGTACTTC.

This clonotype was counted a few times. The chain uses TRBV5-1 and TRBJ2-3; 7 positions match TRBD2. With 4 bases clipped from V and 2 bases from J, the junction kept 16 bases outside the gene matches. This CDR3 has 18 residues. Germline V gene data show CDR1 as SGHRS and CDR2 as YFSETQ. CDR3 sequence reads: CASSRMPPLATYTDTQYF. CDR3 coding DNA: TGCGCCAGCAGCCGTATGCCTCCACTAGCGACCTACACAGATACGCAGTATTTT.

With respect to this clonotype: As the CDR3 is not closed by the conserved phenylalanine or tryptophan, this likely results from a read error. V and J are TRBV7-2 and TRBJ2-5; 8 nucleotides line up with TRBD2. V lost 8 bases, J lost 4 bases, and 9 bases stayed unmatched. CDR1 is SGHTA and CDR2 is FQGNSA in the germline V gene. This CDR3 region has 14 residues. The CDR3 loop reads CASREGAGGETQYY. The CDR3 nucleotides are TGTGCCAGCCGGGAAGGGGCGGGAGGAGAGACCCAGTACTAT.

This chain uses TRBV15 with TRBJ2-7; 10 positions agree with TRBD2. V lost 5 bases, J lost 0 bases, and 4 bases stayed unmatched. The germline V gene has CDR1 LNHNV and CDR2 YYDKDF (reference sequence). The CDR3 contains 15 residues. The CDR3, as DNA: TGTGCCACCAGCTATTTAGCGGGAGGCTCCTACGAGCAGTACTTC. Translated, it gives CATSYLAGGSYEQYF.

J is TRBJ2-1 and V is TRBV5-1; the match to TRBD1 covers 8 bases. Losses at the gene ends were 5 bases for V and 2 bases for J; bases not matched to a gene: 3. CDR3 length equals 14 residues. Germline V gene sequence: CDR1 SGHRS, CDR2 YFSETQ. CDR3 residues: CASRGQVTYNEQFF. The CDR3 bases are TGCGCCAGCAGGGGACAGGTTACCTACAATGAGCAGTTCTTC.

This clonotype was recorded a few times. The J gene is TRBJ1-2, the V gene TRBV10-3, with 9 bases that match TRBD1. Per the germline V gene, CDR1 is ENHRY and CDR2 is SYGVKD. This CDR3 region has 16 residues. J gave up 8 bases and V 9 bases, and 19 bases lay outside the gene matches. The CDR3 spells CAIQTRDRVIFSGYTF. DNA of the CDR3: TGTGCCATTCAGACCCGGGACAGGGTCATCTTCTCCGGCTACACCTTC.

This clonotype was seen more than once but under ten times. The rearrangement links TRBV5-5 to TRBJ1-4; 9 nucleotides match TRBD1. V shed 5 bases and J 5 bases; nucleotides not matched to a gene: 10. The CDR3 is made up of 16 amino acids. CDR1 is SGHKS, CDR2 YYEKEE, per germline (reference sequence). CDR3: CASSTDPGQGNEKLFF. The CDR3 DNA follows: TGTGCCAGCAGTACGGATCCGGGACAGGGAAATGAAAAACTGTTTTTT. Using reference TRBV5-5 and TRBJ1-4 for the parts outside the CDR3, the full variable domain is DAGVTQSPTHLIKTRGQQVTLRCSPISGHKSVSWYQQVLGQGPQFIFQYYEKEERGRGNFPDRFSARQFPNYSSELNVNALLLGDSALYLCASSTDPGQGNEKLFFGSGTQLSVL.

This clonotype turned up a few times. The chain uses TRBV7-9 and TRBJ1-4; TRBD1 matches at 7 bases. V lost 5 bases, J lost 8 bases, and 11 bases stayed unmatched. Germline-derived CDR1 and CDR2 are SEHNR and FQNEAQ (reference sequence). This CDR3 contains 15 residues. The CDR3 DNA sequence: TGTGCCAGCAGCGCCACCGGGACAGCAAACGAAAAACTGTTTTTT. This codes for CASSATGTANEKLFF.

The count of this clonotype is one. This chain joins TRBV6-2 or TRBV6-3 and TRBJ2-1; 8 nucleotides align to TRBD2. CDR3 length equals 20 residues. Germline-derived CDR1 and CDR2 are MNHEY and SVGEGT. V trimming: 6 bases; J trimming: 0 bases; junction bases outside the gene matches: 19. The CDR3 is CASRPTPTSVGIGSYNEQFF. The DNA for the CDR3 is TGTGCCAGCAGGCCAACTCCGACTAGCGTGGGGATTGGCTCCTACAATGAGCAGTTCTTC.

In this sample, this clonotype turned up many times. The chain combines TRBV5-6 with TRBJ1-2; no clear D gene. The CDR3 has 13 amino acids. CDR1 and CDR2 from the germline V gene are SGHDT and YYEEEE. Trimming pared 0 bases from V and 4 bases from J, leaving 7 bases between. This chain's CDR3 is CASSLGQSYGYTF. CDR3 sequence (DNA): TGTGCCAGCAGCTTGGGGCAGTCCTATGGCTACACCTTC.

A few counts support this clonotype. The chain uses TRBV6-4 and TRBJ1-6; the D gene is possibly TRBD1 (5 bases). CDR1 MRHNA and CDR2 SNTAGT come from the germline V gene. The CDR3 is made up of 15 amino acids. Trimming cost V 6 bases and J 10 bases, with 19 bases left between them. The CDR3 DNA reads TGTGCCAGCAGCTCGAATGGGGGGACTCGGTCACCCCTCCACTTT. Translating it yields CASSSNGGTRSPLHF.

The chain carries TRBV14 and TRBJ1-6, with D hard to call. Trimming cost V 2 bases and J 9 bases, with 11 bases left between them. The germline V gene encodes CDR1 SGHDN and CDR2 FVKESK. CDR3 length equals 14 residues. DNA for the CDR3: TGTGCCAGCAGCCAAAGGACGGCCTTTTCACCCCTCCACTTT. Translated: CASSQRTAFSPLHF.

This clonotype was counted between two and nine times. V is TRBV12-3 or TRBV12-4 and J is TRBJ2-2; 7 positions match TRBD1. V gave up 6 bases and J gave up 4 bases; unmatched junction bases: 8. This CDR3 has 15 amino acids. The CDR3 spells CASRRGGPGTGELFF. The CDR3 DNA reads TGTGCCAGCAGGCGAGGGGGCCCGGGCACCGGGGAGCTGTTTTTT.

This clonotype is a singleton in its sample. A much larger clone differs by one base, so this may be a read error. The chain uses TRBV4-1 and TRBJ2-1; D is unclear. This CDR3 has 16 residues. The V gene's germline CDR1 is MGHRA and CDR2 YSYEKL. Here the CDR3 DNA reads TGCGCCAGCTGCCAAGCAAACTCCATCTCCTACAATGAGCAGTTCTTC. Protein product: CASCQANSISYNEQFF.

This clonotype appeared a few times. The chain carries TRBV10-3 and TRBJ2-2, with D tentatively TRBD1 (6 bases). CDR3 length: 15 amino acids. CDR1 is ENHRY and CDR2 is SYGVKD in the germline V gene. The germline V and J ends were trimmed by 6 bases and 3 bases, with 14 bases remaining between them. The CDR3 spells CAIREGETDTGELFF. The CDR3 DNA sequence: TGTGCCATCAGAGAGGGGGAGACGGACACCGGGGAGCTGTTTTTT.